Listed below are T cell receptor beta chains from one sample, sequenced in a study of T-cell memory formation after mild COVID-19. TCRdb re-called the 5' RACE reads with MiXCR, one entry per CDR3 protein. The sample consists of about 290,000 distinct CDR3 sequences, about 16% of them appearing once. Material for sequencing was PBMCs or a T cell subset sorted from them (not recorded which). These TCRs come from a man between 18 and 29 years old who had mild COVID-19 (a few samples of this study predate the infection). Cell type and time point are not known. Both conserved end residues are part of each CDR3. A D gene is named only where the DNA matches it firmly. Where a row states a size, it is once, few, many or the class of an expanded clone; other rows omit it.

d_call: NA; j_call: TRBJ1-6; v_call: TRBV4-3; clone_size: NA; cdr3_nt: TGCGCCAGCAGCCAAGATGGGGGAGGGGGTAATTCACCCCTCCACTTT; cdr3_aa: CASSQDGGGGNSPLHF
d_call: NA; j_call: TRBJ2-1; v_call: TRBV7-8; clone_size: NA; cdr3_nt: TGTGCCAGCAGCTTAGTCTTCCGCTCCTACAATGAGCAGTTCTTC; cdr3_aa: CASSLVFRSYNEQFF
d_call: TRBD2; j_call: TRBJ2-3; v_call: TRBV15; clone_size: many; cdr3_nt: TGTGCCGTTAGCGGGGGCCAGGATACGCAGTATTTT; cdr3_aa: CAVSGGQDTQYF
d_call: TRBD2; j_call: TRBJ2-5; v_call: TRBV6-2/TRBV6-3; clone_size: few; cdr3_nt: TGTGCCAGCAGGGGCCCCGGGGGGCAAGAGACCCAGTACTTC; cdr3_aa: CASRGPGGQETQYF
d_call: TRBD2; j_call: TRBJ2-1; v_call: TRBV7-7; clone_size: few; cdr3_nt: TGTGCCAGCAGCTTGGGACTAGCGGGGGGATACAATGAGCAGTTCTTC; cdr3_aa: CASSLGLAGGYNEQFF
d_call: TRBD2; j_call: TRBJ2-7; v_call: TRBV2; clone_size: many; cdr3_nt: TGTGCCAGCGGGACTAGCGACTACGAGCAGTACTTC; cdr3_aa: CASGTSDYEQYF
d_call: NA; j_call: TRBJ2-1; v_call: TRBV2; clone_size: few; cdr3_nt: TGTGCCAGCAGGATGAACAATGAGCAGTTCTTC; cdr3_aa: CASRMNNEQFF
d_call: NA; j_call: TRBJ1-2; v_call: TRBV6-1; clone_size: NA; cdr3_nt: TGTGCCAGCAGTGTGGGGACCGCTACCGGCTACACCTTC; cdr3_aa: CASSVGTATGYTF
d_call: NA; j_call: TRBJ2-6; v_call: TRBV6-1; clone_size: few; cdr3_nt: TGTGCCAGCAAGGCAGGGGTCGGCTCTGGGGCCAACGTCCTGACTTTC; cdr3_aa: CASKAGVGSGANVLTF
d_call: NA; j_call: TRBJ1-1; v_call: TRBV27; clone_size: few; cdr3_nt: TGTGCCAGCAGTTCCGGGACCCTACCTGAAGCTTTCTTT; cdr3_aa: CASSSGTLPEAFF
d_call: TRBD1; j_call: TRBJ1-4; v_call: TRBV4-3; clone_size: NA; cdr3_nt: TGCGCCAGCAGCCAAGGAGATACACAGGGGGCGGAAAAACTGTTTTTT; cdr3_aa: CASSQGDTQGAEKLFF
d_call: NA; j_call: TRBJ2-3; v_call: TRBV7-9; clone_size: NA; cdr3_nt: TGTGCCAGCAGCTTAGGGTCGGCTAGCACAGATACGCAGTATTTT; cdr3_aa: CASSLGSASTDTQYF
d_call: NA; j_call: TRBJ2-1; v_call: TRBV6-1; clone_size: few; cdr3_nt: TGTGCCAGCAGAGATCTCATGCGGGCCGGCGATGAGCAGTTCTTC; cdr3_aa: CASRDLMRAGDEQFF
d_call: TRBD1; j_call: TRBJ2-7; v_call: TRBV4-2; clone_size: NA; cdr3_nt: TGTGCCAGCAGCCAAACCGACAGGGACAACTACGAGCAGTACTTC; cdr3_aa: CASSQTDRDNYEQYF
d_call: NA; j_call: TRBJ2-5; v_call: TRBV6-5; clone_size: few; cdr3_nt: TGTGCCAGCAGTTACTCGATGTTTGGGGGTGAGACCCAGTACTTC; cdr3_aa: CASSYSMFGGETQYF
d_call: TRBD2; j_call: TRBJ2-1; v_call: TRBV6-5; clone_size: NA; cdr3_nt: TGTGCCAGCAGTTACTCGAAAGTAGCGGGGGACAATGAGCAGTTCTTC; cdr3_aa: CASSYSKVAGDNEQFF
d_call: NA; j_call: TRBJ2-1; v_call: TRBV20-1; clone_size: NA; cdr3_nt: TGCAGTGCGCTGCGGACCACGGGGGACTCCTACAATGAGCAGTTCTTC; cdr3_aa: CSALRTTGDSYNEQFF